The 2 T cell receptor beta chains below were found in one sample sequenced in a study of OX40 agonist ivuxolimab in advanced cancers. Profiling relied on immunoSEQ multiplex PCR, and the TCRdb table lists in-frame clones only, not all of them. The data hold about 120,000 clones, with roughly nine tenths observed a single time. The starting material was CD4+ or CD8+ T cells sorted from blood, obtained in a trial of the OX40 agonist ivuxolimab. These receptors were obtained from an adult with an advanced solid tumor such as melanoma, head and neck, liver or kidney cancer.

The chain uses TRBV6-5 and TRBJ2-1, with 8 bases matching TRBD2. V dropped 0 bases and J dropped 9; count of bases not matched to a gene: 7. The CDR3 is 15 residues long. Germline CDR1 MNHEY, CDR2 SVGAGI. CDR3 sequence (DNA): TGTGCCAGCAGTTACTCACGGGAGGGCCTATCTGAGCAGTTCTTC. As protein: CASSYSREGLSEQFF.

J is TRBJ2-5 and V is TRBV11-3; TRBD2 might be the D (6 bases). The V and J ends lost 2 bases and 4 bases respectively, with 8 bases between them. The germline V gene has CDR1 SGHNT and CDR2 YENEEA. The CDR3 runs to 13 residues. DNA of the CDR3: TGTGCCAGCAGCTTAAACGGGGGAGAGACCCAGTACTTC. Its translation: CASSLNGGETQYF.